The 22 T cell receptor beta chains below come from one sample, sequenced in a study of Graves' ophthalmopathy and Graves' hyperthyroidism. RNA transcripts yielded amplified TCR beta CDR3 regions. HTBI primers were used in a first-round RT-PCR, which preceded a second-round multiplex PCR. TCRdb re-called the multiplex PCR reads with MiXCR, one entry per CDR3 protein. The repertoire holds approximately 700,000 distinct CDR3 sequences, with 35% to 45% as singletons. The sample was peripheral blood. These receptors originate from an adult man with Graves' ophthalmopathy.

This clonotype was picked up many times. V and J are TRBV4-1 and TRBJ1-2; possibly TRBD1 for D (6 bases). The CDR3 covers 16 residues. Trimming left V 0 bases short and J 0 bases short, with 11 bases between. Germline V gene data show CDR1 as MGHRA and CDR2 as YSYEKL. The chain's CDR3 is CASSQEDRGSNYGYTF. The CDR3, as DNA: TGCGCCAGCAGCCAAGAAGATAGGGGGTCTAACTATGGCTACACCTTC.

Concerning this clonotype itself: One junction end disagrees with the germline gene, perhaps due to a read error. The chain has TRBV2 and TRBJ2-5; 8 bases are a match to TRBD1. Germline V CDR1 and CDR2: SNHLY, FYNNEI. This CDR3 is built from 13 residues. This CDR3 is CASSYGPWTGRKW. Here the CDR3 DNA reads TGTGCCAGCAGTTACGGCCCCTGGACAGGGAGAAAATGG.

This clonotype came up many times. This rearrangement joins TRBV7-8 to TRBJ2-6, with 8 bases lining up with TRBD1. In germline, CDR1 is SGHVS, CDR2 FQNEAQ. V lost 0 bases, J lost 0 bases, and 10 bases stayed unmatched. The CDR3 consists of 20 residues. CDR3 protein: CASSLASGDRPPSGANVLTF. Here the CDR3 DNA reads TGTGCCAGCAGCTTAGCCTCGGGGGACAGGCCCCCCTCTGGGGCCAACGTCCTGACTTTC.

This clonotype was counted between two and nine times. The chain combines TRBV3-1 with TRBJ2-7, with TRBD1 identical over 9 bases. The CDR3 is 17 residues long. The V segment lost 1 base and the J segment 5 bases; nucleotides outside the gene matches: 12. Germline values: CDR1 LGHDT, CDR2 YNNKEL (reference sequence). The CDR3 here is CASSQVLRGTGKHEQYF. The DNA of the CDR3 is TGTGCCAGCAGCCAAGTTTTAAGAGGGACAGGGAAACACGAGCAGTACTTC.

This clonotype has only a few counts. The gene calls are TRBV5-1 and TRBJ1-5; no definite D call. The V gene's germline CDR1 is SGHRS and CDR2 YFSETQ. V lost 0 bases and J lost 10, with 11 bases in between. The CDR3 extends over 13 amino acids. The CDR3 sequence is CASSLDNLGPQHF. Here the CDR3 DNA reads TGCGCCAGCAGCTTGGACAATCTCGGCCCCCAGCATTTT.

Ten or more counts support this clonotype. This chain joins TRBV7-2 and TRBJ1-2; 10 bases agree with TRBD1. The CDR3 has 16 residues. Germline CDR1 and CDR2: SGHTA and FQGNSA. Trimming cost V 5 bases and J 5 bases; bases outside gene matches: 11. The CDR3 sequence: CASSTRQGALFYGYTF. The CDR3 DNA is TGTGCCAGCAGCACAAGACAGGGGGCGTTATTTTATGGCTACACCTTC.

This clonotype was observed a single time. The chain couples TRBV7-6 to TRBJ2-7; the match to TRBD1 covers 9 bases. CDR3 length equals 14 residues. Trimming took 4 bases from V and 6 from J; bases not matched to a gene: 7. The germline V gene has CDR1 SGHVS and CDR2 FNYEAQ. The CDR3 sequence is CASSSTGQGTEQYF. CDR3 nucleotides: TGTGCCAGCAGCTCCACGGGACAGGGAACCGAGCAGTACTTC. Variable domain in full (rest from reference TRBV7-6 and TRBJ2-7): GAGVSQSPRYKVTKRGQDVALRCDPISGHVSLYWYRQALGQGPEFLTYFNYEAQQDKSGLPNDRFSAERPEGSISTLTIQRTEQRDSAMYRCASSSTGQGTEQYFGPGTRLTVT.

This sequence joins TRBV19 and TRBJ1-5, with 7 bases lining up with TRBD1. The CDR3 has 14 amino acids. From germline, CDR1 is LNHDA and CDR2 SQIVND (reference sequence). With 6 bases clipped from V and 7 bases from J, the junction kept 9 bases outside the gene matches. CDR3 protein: CASRGEGAEQPQHF. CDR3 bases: TGTGCCAGTAGGGGGGAGGGGGCAGAGCAGCCCCAGCATTTT.

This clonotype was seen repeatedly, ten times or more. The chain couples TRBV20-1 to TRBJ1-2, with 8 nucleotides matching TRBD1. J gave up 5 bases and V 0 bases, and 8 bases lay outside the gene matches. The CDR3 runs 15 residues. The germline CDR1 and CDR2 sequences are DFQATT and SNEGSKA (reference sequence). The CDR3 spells CSARDPRQGKYGYTF. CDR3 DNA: TGCAGTGCTAGAGATCCCAGACAGGGGAAGTATGGCTACACCTTC.

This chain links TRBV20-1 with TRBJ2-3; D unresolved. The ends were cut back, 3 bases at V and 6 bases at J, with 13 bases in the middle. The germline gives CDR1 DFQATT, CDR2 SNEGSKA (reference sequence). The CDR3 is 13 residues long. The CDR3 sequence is CSARTPSGDTQYF. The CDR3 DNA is TGCAGTGCTAGGACCCCCTCTGGGGATACGCAGTATTTT.

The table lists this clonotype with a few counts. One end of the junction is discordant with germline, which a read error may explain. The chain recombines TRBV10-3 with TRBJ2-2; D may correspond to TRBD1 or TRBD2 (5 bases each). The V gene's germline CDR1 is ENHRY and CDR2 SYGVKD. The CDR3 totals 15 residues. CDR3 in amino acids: CASSRGRGDTGELFF. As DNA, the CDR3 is TGTGCCAGCAGTAGGGGACGAGGAGACACCGGGGAGCTGTTTTTT.

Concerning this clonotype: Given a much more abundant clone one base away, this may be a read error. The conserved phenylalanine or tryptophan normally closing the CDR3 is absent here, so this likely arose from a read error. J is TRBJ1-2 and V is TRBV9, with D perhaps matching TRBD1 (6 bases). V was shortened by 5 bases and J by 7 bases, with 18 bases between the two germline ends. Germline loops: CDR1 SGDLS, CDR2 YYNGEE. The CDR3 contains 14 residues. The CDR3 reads CASSPLLQGLGYTS. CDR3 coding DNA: TGTGCCAGCAGTCCTCTTCTACAGGGCCTTGGCTACACCTCC.

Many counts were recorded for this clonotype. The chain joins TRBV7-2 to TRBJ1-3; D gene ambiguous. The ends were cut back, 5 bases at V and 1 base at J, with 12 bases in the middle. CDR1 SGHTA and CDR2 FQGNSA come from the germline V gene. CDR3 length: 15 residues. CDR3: CASSPSLGSGNTIYF. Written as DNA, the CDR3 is TGTGCCAGCAGCCCTTCACTGGGGTCTGGAAACACCATATATTTT.

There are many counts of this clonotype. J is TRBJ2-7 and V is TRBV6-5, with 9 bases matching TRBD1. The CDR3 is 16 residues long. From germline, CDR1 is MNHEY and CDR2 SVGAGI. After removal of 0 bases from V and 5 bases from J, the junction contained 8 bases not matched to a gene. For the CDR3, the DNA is TGTGCCAGCAGTTACTCCGGGACAGGGAACTTGCACGAGCAGTACTTC. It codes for CASSYSGTGNLHEQYF.

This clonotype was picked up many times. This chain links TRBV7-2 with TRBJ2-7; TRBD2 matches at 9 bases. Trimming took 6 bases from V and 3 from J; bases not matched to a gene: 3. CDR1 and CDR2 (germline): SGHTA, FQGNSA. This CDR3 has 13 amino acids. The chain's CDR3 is CASRSSGGYEQYF. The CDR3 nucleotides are TGTGCCAGCAGAAGTAGCGGGGGCTACGAGCAGTACTTC.

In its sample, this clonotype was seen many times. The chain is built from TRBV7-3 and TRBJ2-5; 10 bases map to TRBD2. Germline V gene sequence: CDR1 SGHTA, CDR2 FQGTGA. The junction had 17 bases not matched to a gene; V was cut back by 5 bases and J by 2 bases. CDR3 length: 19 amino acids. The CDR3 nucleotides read TGTGCCAGCAGCGCCCCCCCCCCACTAGCGGGAACGACGCAAGAGACCCAGTACTTC. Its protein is CASSAPPPLAGTTQETQYF.

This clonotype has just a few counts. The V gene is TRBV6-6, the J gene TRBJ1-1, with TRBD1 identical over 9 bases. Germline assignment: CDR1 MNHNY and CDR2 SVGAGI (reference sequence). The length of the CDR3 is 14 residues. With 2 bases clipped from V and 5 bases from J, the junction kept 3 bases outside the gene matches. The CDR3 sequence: CASSYGDRETEAFF. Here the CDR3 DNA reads TGTGCCAGCAGTTACGGGGACAGGGAGACTGAAGCTTTCTTT.

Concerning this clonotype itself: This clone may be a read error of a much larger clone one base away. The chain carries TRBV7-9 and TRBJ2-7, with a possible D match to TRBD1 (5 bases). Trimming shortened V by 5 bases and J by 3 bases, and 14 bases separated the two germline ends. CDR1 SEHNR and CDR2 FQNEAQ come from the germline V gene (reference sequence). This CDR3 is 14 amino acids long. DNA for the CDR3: TGTGCCAGCAGCCTTAATTCAGGGCTCTACGAGCAGTACTTC. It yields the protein CASSLNSGLYEQYF.

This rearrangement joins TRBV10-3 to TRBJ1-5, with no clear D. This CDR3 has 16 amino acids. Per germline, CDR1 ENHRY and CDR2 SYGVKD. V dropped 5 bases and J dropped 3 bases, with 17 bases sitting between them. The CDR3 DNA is TGTGCCATCAGTTCTGCCACGGACCGACACAATCAGCCCCAGCATTTT. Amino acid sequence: CAISSATDRHNQPQHF.

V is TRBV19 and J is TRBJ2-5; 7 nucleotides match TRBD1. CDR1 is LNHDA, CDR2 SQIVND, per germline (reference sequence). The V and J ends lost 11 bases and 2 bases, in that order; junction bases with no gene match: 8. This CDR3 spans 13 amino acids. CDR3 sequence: CAVKQGLQETQYF. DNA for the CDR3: TGTGCCGTCAAACAGGGGCTTCAAGAGACCCAGTACTTC.

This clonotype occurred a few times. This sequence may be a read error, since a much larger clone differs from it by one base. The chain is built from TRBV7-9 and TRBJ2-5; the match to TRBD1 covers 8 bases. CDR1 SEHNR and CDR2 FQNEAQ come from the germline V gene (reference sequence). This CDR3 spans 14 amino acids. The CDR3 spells CVSSLGQGVETQYF. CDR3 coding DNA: TGTGTCAGCAGCTTAGGACAGGGAGTGGAGACCCAGTACTTC.

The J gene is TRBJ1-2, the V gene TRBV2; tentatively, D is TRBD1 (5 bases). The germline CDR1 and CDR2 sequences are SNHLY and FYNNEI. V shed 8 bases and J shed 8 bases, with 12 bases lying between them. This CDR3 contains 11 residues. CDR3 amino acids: CASGLGEGYTF. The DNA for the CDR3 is TGTGCCAGCGGCCTAGGGGAAGGCTACACCTTC.